The present T cell receptor beta chain was sequenced within a study of T cells after yellow fever vaccination. About the study: It was SMART-Seq v4 Ultra Low Input that prepared the fractions with low cell numbers. Findings and limits, study-wide: Most clones from primary vaccination resurfaced after the booster (around 95% CD4, approximately 88% CD8). The secondary response was weaker but peaked faster, day 5 versus 15.

The germline gives CDR1 DFQATT, CDR2 SNEGSKA (reference sequence). The CDR3 covers 16 residues. Germline trimming cut 3 bases from V and 4 bases from J; bases unmatched to any gene: 11. The study made its TCR cDNA through 5'RACE template switching. That step introduced a universal primer site along with UMIs. TCRdb used MiXCR to reprocess the 5' RACE reads, holding one entry per CDR3 protein. This sample has around 230,000 distinct CDR3 sequences, with roughly 6.3% found just once. This clonotype has a count of ten or more. Its antigen is still unknown. This sequence originates from a young man who received the YFV17D yellow fever vaccine. This specimen was CD4+ T cells sorted from PBMCs, taken on the day of the yellow fever booster vaccination. This rearrangement joins TRBV20-1 to TRBJ2-3, with 9 bases that match TRBD2. CDR3 loop: CSASPTEREVPDTQYF. The CDR3 DNA reads as TGCAGTGCTAGCCCTACGGAGCGGGAGGTCCCAGATACGCAGTATTTT.